The 8 T cell receptor beta chains reported below all come from one sample, sequenced in a study of T cells in Graves' hyperthyroidism and ophthalmopathy. There were TCR beta CDR3 regions amplified from RNA transcripts. The TCR CDR3 was amplified in a first-round RT-PCR using the HTBI primer set. In TCRdb, the multiplex PCR reads were re-called with MiXCR into one record per CDR3 protein. In the table there are some 300,000 distinct CDR3 sequences, around a fifth of which are singletons. Sequencing was performed on blood. The origin of the receptors is a man over 45 with Graves' ophthalmopathy.

This clonotype was observed a few times. The genes are TRBV6-1 and TRBJ2-7; a weak D match, TRBD2 (6 bases). Per the germline V gene, CDR1 is MNHNS and CDR2 is SASEGT. The CDR3 sequence is 14 residues long. Trimming cost V 6 bases and J 4 bases, with 16 bases left between them. The CDR3 sequence: CASSAGGILYEQYF. CDR3 DNA: TGTGCCAGCAGCGCTGGGGGGATTCTATACGAGCAGTACTTC.

The table lists this clonotype with many counts. The CDR3 bases are TGCAGTGCTAGAGCTGCCCGGACCTACGAGCAGTACTTC. Protein product: CSARAARTYEQYF. J is TRBJ2-7 and V is TRBV20-1; no reliable D call. V was shortened by 1 base and J by 2 bases, with 9 bases between the two germline ends. The CDR3 has 13 residues. Germline V gives CDR1 DFQATT, CDR2 SNEGSKA (reference sequence).

This clonotype was observed a handful of times. The chain combines TRBV6-2 or TRBV6-3 with TRBJ2-5, with D unresolved. The CDR3 sequence is 13 residues long. Germline lookup yields CDR1 MNHEY and CDR2 SVGEGT. V was clipped by 2 bases and J by 5 bases, with 9 bases between them. The CDR3 DNA sequence: TGTGCCAGCAGTTACGGCCGGTTTGAGACCCAGTACTTC. Amino acid sequence: CASSYGRFETQYF.

This clonotype was recorded a few times. The chain couples TRBV7-9 to TRBJ2-1; 11 bases match TRBD2. CDR1 is SEHNR, CDR2 FQNEAQ, per germline (reference sequence). Germline trimming cut 8 bases from V and 4 bases from J; bases unmatched to any gene: 4. The CDR3 spans 14 residues. The CDR3 nucleotides are TGTGCCAGCGGACTAGCGGGTCAGTACAATGAGCAGTTCTTC. Its protein is CASGLAGQYNEQFF.

This clonotype was observed at least ten times. V gene TRBV2 combines with J gene TRBJ2-2, with D maybe TRBD1 (6 bases). CDR1 is SNHLY, CDR2 FYNNEI, per germline. The length of the CDR3 is 15 residues. The V gene lost 5 bases and the J gene lost 0 bases, with 10 bases spanning the gap. This CDR3 reads CASSPGVSNTGELFF. The CDR3 nucleotides are TGTGCCAGCAGTCCAGGGGTTTCGAACACCGGGGAGCTGTTTTTT.

This clonotype was counted many times. J is TRBJ2-3 and V is TRBV28, with no clear D. Per the germline V gene, CDR1 is MDHEN and CDR2 is SYDVKM. Trimming took off 6 bases at V and 0 bases at J, with 16 bases between the two ends. This CDR3 region has 16 residues. CDR3 region: CASSPIGGSSTDTQYF. The CDR3 region has the DNA TGTGCCAGCAGCCCAATAGGCGGAAGTAGCACAGATACGCAGTATTTT.

This clonotype was picked up many times. The genes are TRBV30 and TRBJ1-1, with 9 nucleotides matching TRBD1. The CDR3 has 15 residues. V shed 0 bases and J 8 bases; nucleotides not matched to a gene: 10. CDR1 GTSNPN and CDR2 SVGIG come from the germline V gene (reference sequence). CDR3 region: CAWSVLLGGQGEAFF. Written as DNA, the CDR3 is TGTGCCTGGAGTGTACTGTTGGGGGGACAGGGCGAAGCTTTCTTT. The whole variable domain, filled in from reference TRBV30 and TRBJ1-1, reads SQTIHQWPATLVQPVGSPLSLECTVEGTSNPNLYWYRQAAGRGLQLLFYSVGIGQISSEVPQNLSASRPQDRQFILSSKKLLLSDSGFYLCAWSVLLGGQGEAFFGQGTRLTVV.

The sample holds many counts of this clonotype. The V call is TRBV30, the J call TRBJ2-3; 8 positions match TRBD2. The CDR3 loop spans 13 amino acids. CDR1 and CDR2 from the germline V gene are GTSNPN and SVGIG (reference sequence). Losses at the gene ends were 3 bases for V and 4 bases for J; bases not matched to a gene: 3. CDR3 sequence (DNA): TGTGCCTGGAGCGGGGGGGGCCCAGATACGCAGTATTTT. This encodes CAWSGGGPDTQYF.